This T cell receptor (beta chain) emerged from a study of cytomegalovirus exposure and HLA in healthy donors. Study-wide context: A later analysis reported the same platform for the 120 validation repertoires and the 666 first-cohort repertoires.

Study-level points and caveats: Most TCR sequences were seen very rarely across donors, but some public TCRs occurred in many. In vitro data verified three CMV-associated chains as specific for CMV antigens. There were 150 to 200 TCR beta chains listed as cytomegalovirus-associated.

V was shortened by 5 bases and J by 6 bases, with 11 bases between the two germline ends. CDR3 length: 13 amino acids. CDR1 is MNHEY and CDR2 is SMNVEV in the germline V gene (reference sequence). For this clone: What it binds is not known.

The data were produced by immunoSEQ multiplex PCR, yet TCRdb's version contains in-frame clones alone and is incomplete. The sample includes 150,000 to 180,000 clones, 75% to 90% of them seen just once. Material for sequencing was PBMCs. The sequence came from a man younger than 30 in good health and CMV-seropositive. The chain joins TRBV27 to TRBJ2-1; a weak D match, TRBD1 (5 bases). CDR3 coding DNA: TGTGCCAGCAGTCAGGGTACCCCCAATGAGCAGTTCTTC. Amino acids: CASSQGTPNEQFF.